Shown below are 8 T cell receptor beta chains from a single sample sequenced in a study of T cell repertoires in cytomegalovirus infection. TCRdb ran MiXCR on the reads and lists one entry per CDR3 protein. The sample holds approximately 730,000 distinct CDR3 sequences, about 27% seen once. Their antigens remain unidentified. Here the sequenced sample was cultured CD8+ T cells from PBMCs, taken from culture after CMV antigen stimulation. The receptors stem from a human donor in good health (CMV status not recorded). Some clones in this sample may be carry-over from other donors' samples.

This clonotype was seen a single time. This chain uses TRBV12-3 or TRBV12-4 with TRBJ1-6; D might be TRBD1 (6 bases). This CDR3 comprises 15 residues. V lost 2 bases and J 5 bases, leaving 10 bases between the germline ends. The CDR3 loop reads CASSLWGADNSPLHF. CDR3 DNA sequence: TGTGCCAGCAGTTTATGGGGGGCGGATAATTCACCCCTCCACTTT.

The J gene is TRBJ2-1, the V gene TRBV15; the D gene is possibly TRBD1 (6 bases). Per germline, CDR1 LNHNV and CDR2 YYDKDF (reference sequence). CDR3 size: 13 residues. The V and J ends lost 9 bases and 3 bases respectively, with 12 bases between them. The CDR3 DNA sequence: TGTGCCACAACCGGGACAAACTACAATGAGCAGTTCTTC. Protein: CATTGTNYNEQFF.

This clonotype occurred many times. V usage is TRBV6-1 and J usage is TRBJ2-2; D unresolved. CDR1 is MNHNS and CDR2 is SASEGT in the germline V gene. The CDR3 length is 11 residues. With 7 bases removed from V and 5 bases from J, the gap between germline ends came to 5 bases. Here the CDR3 reads CASTLTGELFF. The CDR3 DNA is TGTGCCAGCACCCTGACCGGGGAGCTGTTTTTT.

In regard to this clonotype: A read error may produce the germline difference seen at one junction end. The V gene is TRBV6-2 or TRBV6-3, the J gene TRBJ2-1; D tentatively reads TRBD1 or TRBD2 (5 bases each). The CDR3 spans 11 residues. Germline values: CDR1 MNHEY, CDR2 SVGEGT. The CDR3 loop reads CASSPPGTQDF. Here the CDR3 DNA reads TGTGCCAGCAGTCCTCCCGGGACGCAAGATTTC.

The chain carries TRBV2 and TRBJ2-1; D is possibly TRBD2 (6 bases). The CDR3 covers 13 residues. CDR1 and CDR2 (germline): SNHLY, FYNNEI. Trimming shortened V by 7 bases and J by 7 bases, and 14 bases separated the two germline ends. The chain's CDR3 is CASIGEVGNEQFF. CDR3 DNA: TGTGCCAGCATTGGGGAGGTGGGAAATGAGCAGTTCTTC.

Regarding this clonotype: One junction end does not reproduce the germline sequence, and a read error may be involved. The chain uses TRBV7-4 and TRBJ1-2, with D hard to call. The germline V gene encodes CDR1 SGHVT and CDR2 SQSDAQ. The CDR3 is 10 residues long. CDR3: CASSLNRASF. For the CDR3, the DNA is TGTGCCAGCAGCTTAAATAGAGCCTCCTTC.

This clonotype was detected ten times or more. The chain employs TRBV6-5 and TRBJ2-2; D is tentatively TRBD1 or TRBD2 (5 bases each). The CDR3 loop spans 13 amino acids. Trimming stripped 0 bases from V and 8 bases from J, with 7 bases between. Germline CDR1 MNHEY, CDR2 SVGAGI. CDR3 nucleotides: TGTGCCAGCAGTTACTCTGGGGGTGGGGAGCTGTTTTTT. Translation gives CASSYSGGGELFF.

This clonotype was counted between two and nine times. The rearrangement joins TRBV7-6 to TRBJ1-2; 7 bases map to TRBD1. The CDR3 is 14 amino acids. The germline V gene encodes CDR1 SGHVS and CDR2 FNYEAQ. V shed 3 bases and J 10 bases; nucleotides not matched to a gene: 11. The CDR3 sequence: CASSLYTTGTDYTF. The CDR3, as DNA: TGTGCCAGCAGCTTGTACACGACAGGGACTGACTACACCTTC. Complete variable domain (other parts from reference TRBV7-6 and TRBJ1-2): GAGVSQSPRYKVTKRGQDVALRCDPISGHVSLYWYRQALGQGPEFLTYFNYEAQQDKSGLPNDRFSAERPEGSISTLTIQRTEQRDSAMYRCASSLYTTGTDYTFGSGTRLTVV.